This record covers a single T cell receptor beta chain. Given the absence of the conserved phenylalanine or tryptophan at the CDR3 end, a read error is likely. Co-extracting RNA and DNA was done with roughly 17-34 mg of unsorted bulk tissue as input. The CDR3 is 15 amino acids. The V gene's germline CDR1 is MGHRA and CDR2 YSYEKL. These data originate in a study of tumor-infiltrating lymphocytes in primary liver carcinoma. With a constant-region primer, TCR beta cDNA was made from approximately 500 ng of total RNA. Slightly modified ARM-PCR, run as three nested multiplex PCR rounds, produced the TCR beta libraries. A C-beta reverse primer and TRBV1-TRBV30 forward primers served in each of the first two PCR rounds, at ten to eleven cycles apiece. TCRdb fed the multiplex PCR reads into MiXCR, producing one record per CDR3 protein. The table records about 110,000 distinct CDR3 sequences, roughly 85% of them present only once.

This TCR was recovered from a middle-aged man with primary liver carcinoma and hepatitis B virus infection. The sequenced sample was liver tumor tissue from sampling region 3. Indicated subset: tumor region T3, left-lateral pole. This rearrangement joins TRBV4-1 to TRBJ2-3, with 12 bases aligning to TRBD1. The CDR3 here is CAGSQSGQGADTQYL. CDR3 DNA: TGCGCCGGCAGCCAATCGGGACAGGGGGCCGATACGCAGTATCTT.